The present TCR beta chain was sequenced within a study of T cell repertoires in cytomegalovirus infection. Study-level information: Public TCR beta signatures provided an indication of both CMV infection and a matching HLA type.

CDR3 length: 13 residues. V shed 5 bases and J shed 10 bases, with 17 bases lying between them. Germline loops: CDR1 SEHNR, CDR2 FQNEAQ (reference sequence). MiXCR, applied by TCRdb to the reads, yields one record per CDR3 protein. This table has approximately 910,000 distinct CDR3 sequences, less than 40% appearing once. This clonotype was seen only a few times. The antigen remains undetermined. General study results and limits: Totalled public TCR beta family frequency picked out people who carried CMV plus the relevant HLA.

This clonotype originated in a human donor in good health (CMV status not recorded). Some clones in this sample may be carry-over from other donors' samples. This rearrangement joins TRBV7-9 to TRBJ1-2, with D possibly matching TRBD1 (5 bases). This specimen was cultured CD8+ T cells from PBMCs, taken from culture after CMV antigen stimulation. The CDR3 region is CASSPTEGVVYTF. CDR3 coding DNA: TGTGCCAGCAGCCCAACCGAAGGGGTCGTCTACACCTTC.